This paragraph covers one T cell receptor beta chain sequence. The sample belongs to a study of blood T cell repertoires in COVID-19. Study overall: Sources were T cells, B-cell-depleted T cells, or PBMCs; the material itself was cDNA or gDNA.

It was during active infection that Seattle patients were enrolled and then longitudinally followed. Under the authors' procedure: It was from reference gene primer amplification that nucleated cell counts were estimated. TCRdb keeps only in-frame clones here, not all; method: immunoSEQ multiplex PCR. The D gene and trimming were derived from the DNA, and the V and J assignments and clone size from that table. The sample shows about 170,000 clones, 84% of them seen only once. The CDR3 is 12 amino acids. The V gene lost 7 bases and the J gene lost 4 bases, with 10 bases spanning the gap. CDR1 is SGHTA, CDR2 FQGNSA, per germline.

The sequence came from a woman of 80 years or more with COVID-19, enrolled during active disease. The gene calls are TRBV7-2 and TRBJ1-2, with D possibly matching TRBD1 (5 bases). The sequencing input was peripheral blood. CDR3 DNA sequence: TGTGCCAGCACCCGGGGGAGCTATGGCTACACCTTC. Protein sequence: CASTRGSYGYTF.